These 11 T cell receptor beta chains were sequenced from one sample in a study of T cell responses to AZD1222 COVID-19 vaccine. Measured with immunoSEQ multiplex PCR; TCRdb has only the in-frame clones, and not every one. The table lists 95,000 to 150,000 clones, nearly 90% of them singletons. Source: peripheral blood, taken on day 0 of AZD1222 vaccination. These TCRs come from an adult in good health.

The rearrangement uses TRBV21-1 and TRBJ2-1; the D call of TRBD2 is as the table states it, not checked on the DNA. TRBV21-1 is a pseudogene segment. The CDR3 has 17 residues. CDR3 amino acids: CASSKYGGSRTANEQFF. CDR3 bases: TGTGCCAGCAGCAAATACGGGGGGAGCAGGACGGCCAATGAGCAGTTCTTC.

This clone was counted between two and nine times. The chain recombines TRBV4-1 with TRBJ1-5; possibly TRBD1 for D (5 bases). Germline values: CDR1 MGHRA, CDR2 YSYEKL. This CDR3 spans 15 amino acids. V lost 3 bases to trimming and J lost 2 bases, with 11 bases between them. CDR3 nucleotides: TGCGCCAGCAGCCAGACCGACAGTCGCAATCAGCCCCAGCATTTT. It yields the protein CASSQTDSRNQPQHF.

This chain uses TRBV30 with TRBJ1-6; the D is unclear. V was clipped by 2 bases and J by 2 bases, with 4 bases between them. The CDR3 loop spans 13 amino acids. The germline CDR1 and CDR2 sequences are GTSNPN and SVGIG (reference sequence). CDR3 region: CAWSLAYNSPLHF. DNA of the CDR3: TGTGCCTGGAGTCTGGCCTATAATTCACCCCTCCACTTT.

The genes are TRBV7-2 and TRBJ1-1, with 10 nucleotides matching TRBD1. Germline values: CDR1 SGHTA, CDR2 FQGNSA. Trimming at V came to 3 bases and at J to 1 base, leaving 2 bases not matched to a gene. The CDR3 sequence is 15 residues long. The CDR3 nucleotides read TGTGCCAGCAGCTTCCGACAGGGGGCGAACACTGAAGCTTTCTTT. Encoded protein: CASSFRQGANTEAFF. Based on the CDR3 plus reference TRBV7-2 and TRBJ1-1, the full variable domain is GAGVSQSPSNKVTEKGKDVELRCDPISGHTALYWYRQSLGQGLEFLIYFQGNSAPDKSGLPSDRFSAERTGGSVSTLTIQRTQQEDSAVYLCASSFRQGANTEAFFGQGTRLTVV.

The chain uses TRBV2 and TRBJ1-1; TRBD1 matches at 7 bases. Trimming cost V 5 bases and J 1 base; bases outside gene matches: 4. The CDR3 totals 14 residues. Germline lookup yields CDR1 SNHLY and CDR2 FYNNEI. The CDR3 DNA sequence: TGTGCCAGCAGTACCCGACAGGGGAACACTGAAGCTTTCTTT. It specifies CASSTRQGNTEAFF.

DNA of the CDR3: TGCGCCAGCAGCCAAGAAGCGGGGGCTTTCGACGAGCAGTACTTC. It translates to CASSQEAGAFDEQYF. The rearrangement joins TRBV4-1 to TRBJ2-7; 8 nucleotides agree with TRBD2. The CDR3 covers 15 residues. V dropped 0 bases and J dropped 5; count of bases not matched to a gene: 6. CDR1 and CDR2 from the germline V gene are MGHRA and YSYEKL.

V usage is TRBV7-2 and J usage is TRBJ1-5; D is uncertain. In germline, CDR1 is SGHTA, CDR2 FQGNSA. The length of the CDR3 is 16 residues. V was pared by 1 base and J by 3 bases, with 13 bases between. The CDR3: CASSLVHRSFNQPQHF. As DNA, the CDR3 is TGTGCCAGCAGCTTAGTACACAGAAGCTTCAATCAGCCCCAGCATTTT.

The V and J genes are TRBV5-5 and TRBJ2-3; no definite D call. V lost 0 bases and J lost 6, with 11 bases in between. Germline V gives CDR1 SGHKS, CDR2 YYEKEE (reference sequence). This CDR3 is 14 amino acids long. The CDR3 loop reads CASSLAVSADTQYF. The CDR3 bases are TGTGCCAGCAGCTTGGCCGTGTCCGCCGATACGCAGTATTTT.

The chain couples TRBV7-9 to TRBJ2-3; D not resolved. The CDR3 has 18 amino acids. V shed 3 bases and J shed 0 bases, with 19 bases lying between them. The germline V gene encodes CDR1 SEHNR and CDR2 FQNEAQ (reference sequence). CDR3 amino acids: CASSLAHLGTTSTDTQYF. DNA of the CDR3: TGTGCCAGCAGCTTGGCACATCTAGGCACCACTAGCACAGATACGCAGTATTTT.

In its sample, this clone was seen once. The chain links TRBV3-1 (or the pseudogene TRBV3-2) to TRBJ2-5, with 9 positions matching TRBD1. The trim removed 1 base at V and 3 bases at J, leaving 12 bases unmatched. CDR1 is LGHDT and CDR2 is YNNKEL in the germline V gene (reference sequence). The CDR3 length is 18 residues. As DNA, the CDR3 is TGTGCCAGCAGCCAAGTCTCCTGGGGACAGGGAGGAAAAGAGACCCAGTACTTC. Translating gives CASSQVSWGQGGKETQYF.

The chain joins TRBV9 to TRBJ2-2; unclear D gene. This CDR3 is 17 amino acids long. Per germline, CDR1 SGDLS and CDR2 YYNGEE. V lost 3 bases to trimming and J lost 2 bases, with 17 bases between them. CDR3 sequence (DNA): TGTGCCAGCAGCGATCCTACGGTATGGGGAAACACCGGGGAGCTGTTTTTT. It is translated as CASSDPTVWGNTGELFF.